These 2 T cell receptor beta chains originate from one sample sequenced in a study of CD8 T cells in ankylosing spondylitis. TCRdb recomputed calls from the 5' RACE reads with MiXCR, one row per CDR3 protein. The data show 270,000 or so distinct CDR3 sequences, 15% to 20% seen once. Sequencing input: blood, either unsorted or a sorted T cell fraction (not recorded which). The receptors were sampled from a male donor with ankylosing spondylitis or in good health (not recorded which).

This clonotype occurred a few times. V is TRBV28 and J is TRBJ2-2, with D maybe TRBD2 (5 bases). The CDR3 covers 16 residues. Trimming stripped 2 bases from V and 1 base from J, with 11 bases between. Germline V gene sequence: CDR1 MDHEN, CDR2 SYDVKM. CDR3 in amino acids: CASSLIASLNTGELFF. In nucleotides, the CDR3 is TGTGCCAGCAGTTTAATTGCTAGCCTGAACACCGGGGAGCTGTTTTTT.

This clonotype was counted a few times. The CDR3 is CASSSHQSNTEAFF. The DNA of the CDR3 is TGTGCCAGCAGTTCTCATCAGTCGAACACTGAAGCTTTCTTT. The gene calls are TRBV12-3 or TRBV12-4 and TRBJ1-1; D is undetermined. Trimming left V 4 bases short and J 1 base short, with 10 bases between. The CDR3 runs to 14 residues.